The 24 T cell receptor beta chains given below trace back to one sample, sequenced in a study of human T cells and chemical hapten exposure. Noted time point: patch test 1, 2 weeks after DPC sensitization. Sample treatment: therapeutic diphenylcyclopropenone sensitization with weekly scalp DPC. Using its own MiXCR run on the RACE reads, TCRdb lists one record per CDR3 protein. Among about 120,000 distinct CDR3 sequences listed, about 12% were seen once. This material consisted of whole blood, taken in connection with sensitization to the hapten diphenylcyclopropenone (DPC). All receptors derive from a woman between 50 and 59 years old with alopecia areata. Some clones in this sample may be carry-over from other donors' samples.

This clonotype was counted at least ten times. The V gene is TRBV12-3 or TRBV12-4, the J gene TRBJ2-1; D perhaps matches TRBD2 (5 bases). The CDR3 is made up of 15 amino acids. V lost 1 base and J lost 2, with 9 bases in between. This CDR3 reads CASSLVERPYNEQFF. Here the CDR3 DNA reads TGTGCCAGCAGTTTAGTCGAGCGGCCCTACAATGAGCAGTTCTTC.

This rearrangement joins TRBV18 to TRBJ1-2, with 8 bases fitting TRBD1. J gave up 8 bases and V 3 bases, and 11 bases lay outside the gene matches. Germline CDR1 reads KGHSH; CDR2 reads LQKENI. This CDR3 is 15 amino acids long. The CDR3 spells CASSPTRGQGYGYTF. CDR3 DNA sequence: TGTGCCAGCTCACCGACCCGAGGACAGGGATACGGCTACACCTTC.

This clonotype occurred many times. The chain couples TRBV7-8 to TRBJ1-5; no clear D gene. The CDR3 consists of 15 residues. The germline V gene encodes CDR1 SGHVS and CDR2 FQNEAQ. Trimming stripped 1 base from V and 2 bases from J, with 9 bases between. CDR3 protein: CASSLGGIGNQPQHF. CDR3 sequence (DNA): TGTGCCAGCAGCTTAGGAGGGATTGGCAATCAGCCCCAGCATTTT. The variable domain in full, with the rest retrieved from reference TRBV7-8 and TRBJ1-5, is GAGVSQSPRYKVAKRGQDVALRCDPISGHVSLFWYQQALGQGPEFLTYFQNEAQLDKSGLPSDRFFAERPEGSVSTLKIQRTQQEDSAVYLCASSLGGIGNQPQHFGDGTRLSIL.

This clonotype was recorded many times. The chain employs TRBV12-3 or TRBV12-4 and TRBJ2-6; the D call may be TRBD1 or TRBD2 (5 bases each). The V gene lost 3 bases and the J gene lost 0 bases, with 9 bases spanning the gap. The CDR3 covers 16 residues. This CDR3 reads CASSFTGHSGANVLTF. The CDR3, as DNA: TGTGCCAGCAGTTTTACGGGGCACTCTGGGGCCAACGTCCTGACTTTC.

This clonotype was recorded a few times. V usage is TRBV20-1 and J usage is TRBJ2-5, with D tentatively TRBD1 or TRBD2 (6 bases each). The length of the CDR3 is 15 residues. Trimming cost V 1 base and J 0 bases, with 12 bases left between them. Germline assignment: CDR1 DFQATT and CDR2 SNEGSKA (reference sequence). The CDR3 DNA reads as TGCAGTGCTAGAGGGGGGGCAGGGAACCAAGAGACCCAGTACTTC. This gives the protein CSARGGAGNQETQYF.

This clonotype was counted between two and nine times. J is TRBJ2-2 and V is TRBV11-2; a possible D gene is TRBD2 (7 bases). The germline CDR1 and CDR2 sequences are SGHAT and FQNNGV. Trimming left V 5 bases short and J 1 base short, with 23 bases between. This CDR3 is built from 19 residues. CDR3 nucleotide sequence: TGTGCCAGCAGCCGTCGGGCGGTTGGCGGGGGCCTGAACACCGGGGAGCTGTTTTTT. It encodes CASSRRAVGGGLNTGELFF.

This clonotype has at least ten counts. The chain uses TRBV6-5 and TRBJ1-6, with 9 bases aligning to TRBD1. The CDR3 is 16 residues long. The J segment lost 6 bases and the V segment lost 6 bases, leaving 9 bases of the junction unmatched. From germline, CDR1 is MNHEY and CDR2 SVGAGI. The CDR3 nucleotides are TGTGCCAGCAGCCGTACAGGGGGCTACGGTAATTCACCCCTCCACTTT. Protein: CASSRTGGYGNSPLHF.

V is TRBV7-2 and J is TRBJ2-1, with 13 bases lining up with TRBD2. Germline loops: CDR1 SGHTA, CDR2 FQGNSA. Germline trimming cut 1 base from V and 7 bases from J; bases unmatched to any gene: 7. The CDR3 runs to 17 residues. CDR3: CASSLEGRTSGGNEQFF. For the CDR3, the DNA is TGTGCCAGCAGCTTAGAAGGTCGGACTAGCGGGGGAAATGAGCAGTTCTTC.

Concerning this clonotype itself: The missing conserved phenylalanine or tryptophan at the end of this CDR3 makes a read error likely. The V call is TRBV27, the J call TRBJ2-3; tentatively, D is TRBD1 or TRBD2 (6 bases each). Germline CDR1 is MNHEY and CDR2 is SMNVEV (reference sequence). The CDR3 runs 15 residues. V lost 11 bases and J lost 5, with 23 bases in between. The DNA of the CDR3 is TGTGCCGCTTCAGACGGGGGCAGGGCTGGAGATACGCAGTATTCT. It yields the protein CAASDGGRAGDTQYS.

This clonotype was recorded many times. The germline gene is not matched at one end of the junction; a read error may be the cause. The rearrangement links TRBV28 to TRBJ2-1; 11 nucleotides align to TRBD2. Germline V gene data show CDR1 as MDHEN and CDR2 as SYDVKM. CDR3 length equals 15 residues. Written as DNA, the CDR3 is TGTGCCAGCAGTCCCCGGACTAGCGGGCAAATTAGGCTCGGATTC. Amino acids: CASSPRTSGQIRLGF. Full variable domain (outside the CDR3, taken from reference TRBV28 and TRBJ2-1): DVKVTQSSRYLVKRTGEKVFLECVQDMDHENMFWYRQDPGLGLRLIYFSYDVKMKEKGDIPEGYSVSREKKERFSLILESASTNQTSMYLCASSPRTSGQIRLGFGPGTRLTVL.

This clonotype was counted ten times or more. The gene calls are TRBV5-1 and TRBJ1-2; D is ambiguous. Germline values: CDR1 SGHRS, CDR2 YFSETQ. Deletions cut 4 bases from V and 3 bases from J, with 13 bases between. This CDR3 spans 14 amino acids. This CDR3 reads CASSPVAEYYGYTF. The CDR3 DNA sequence: TGCGCCAGCAGCCCCGTGGCAGAGTACTATGGCTACACCTTC.

In this sample, this clonotype turned up a few times. V usage is TRBV5-1 and J usage is TRBJ2-3; 9 bases align to TRBD1. CDR1 and CDR2 from the germline V gene are SGHRS and YFSETQ. V was pared by 4 bases and J by 5 bases, with 11 bases of the junction left unmatched. The CDR3 is 16 residues long. For the CDR3, the DNA is TGCGCCAGCAGCCCGGGGTACAGGGGGCCCGGAGATACGCAGTATTTT. Protein product: CASSPGYRGPGDTQYF.

The chain carries TRBV5-1 and TRBJ2-7; 7 positions match TRBD1. The junction had 5 bases not matched to a gene; V was cut back by 3 bases and J by 2 bases. Germline assignment: CDR1 SGHRS and CDR2 YFSETQ. The length of the CDR3 is 14 residues. The CDR3 loop reads CASSWGDRAYEQYF. The CDR3 DNA is TGCGCCAGCAGCTGGGGAGACAGGGCCTACGAGCAGTACTTC.

This clonotype has only a few counts. The chain couples TRBV4-3 to TRBJ2-1, with a weak D call TRBD1 (5 bases). Trimming cost V 1 base and J 9 bases, with 10 bases left between them. Germline lookup yields CDR1 LGHNA and CDR2 YSLEER. The CDR3 totals 13 residues. The CDR3 nucleotides read TGCGCCAGCAGCCAAGGCAGGGAAGGTGAGCAGTTCTTC. Translating gives CASSQGREGEQFF.

This clonotype was detected only a few times. The chain links TRBV5-6 to TRBJ1-1; TRBD1 might be the D (5 bases). The CDR3 length is 13 residues. Trimming took 2 bases from V and 7 from J, leaving 12 bases between them. In germline, CDR1 is SGHDT, CDR2 YYEEEE. This CDR3 is CASSLRGANEAFF. CDR3 bases: TGTGCCAGCAGCTTAAGAGGGGCGAATGAAGCTTTCTTT.

This clonotype was observed many times. The rearrangement joins TRBV29-1 to TRBJ1-1, with D uncertain. Germline CDR1 reads SQVTM; CDR2 reads ANQGSEA. This CDR3 spans 12 amino acids. The V and J ends lost 5 bases and 6 bases respectively, with 13 bases between them. CDR3 amino acids: CSVYSNAAEAFF. CDR3 nucleotide sequence: TGCAGCGTTTACAGTAATGCGGCTGAAGCTTTCTTT.

This clonotype has a count of ten or more. The J gene is TRBJ2-5, the V gene TRBV7-2; D perhaps matches TRBD1 (6 bases). Per the germline V gene, CDR1 is SGHTA and CDR2 is FQGNSA. V was pared by 0 bases and J by 5 bases, with 13 bases between. CDR3 length equals 15 residues. CDR3 in amino acids: CASSLASTGMETQYF. CDR3 in DNA: TGTGCCAGCAGCTTAGCGAGTACAGGGATGGAGACCCAGTACTTC.

V gene TRBV29-1 combines with J gene TRBJ2-7, with D maybe TRBD1 (6 bases). There are 14 residues in the CDR3. Trimming took off 4 bases at V and 2 bases at J, with 15 bases between the two ends. Germline values: CDR1 SQVTM, CDR2 ANQGSEA. The CDR3 loop reads CSVADPGQPYEQYF. CDR3 bases: TGCAGCGTTGCAGATCCCGGACAGCCCTACGAGCAGTACTTC.

The chain combines TRBV3-1 with TRBJ2-7; weak D call: TRBD2 (7 bases). V lost 3 bases and J 7 bases, leaving 16 bases between the germline ends. This CDR3 spans 14 amino acids. Germline V gene lookup returns CDR1 LGHDT and CDR2 YNNKEL (reference sequence). The CDR3 nucleotides read TGTGCCAGCAGCCAGCCCCGGGGGGCGAGTGAGCAGTACTTC. Protein product: CASSQPRGASEQYF.

The chain has TRBV11-3 and TRBJ2-3; possibly TRBD2 for D (7 bases). Germline V CDR1 and CDR2: SGHNT, YENEEA. The CDR3 spans 16 residues. V dropped 3 bases and J dropped 1 base, with 14 bases sitting between them. In nucleotides, the CDR3 is TGTGCCAGCAGCTTTGGGGGGGCAATAGGCACAGATACGCAGTATTTT. This codes for CASSFGGAIGTDTQYF.

The rearrangement uses TRBV11-2 and TRBJ2-7; TRBD1 agrees at 7 bases. The CDR3 is made up of 16 amino acids. CDR1 SGHAT and CDR2 FQNNGV come from the germline V gene. Losses at the gene ends were 1 base for V and 2 bases for J; bases not matched to a gene: 8. In DNA form, the CDR3 reads TGTGCCAGCAGCTTAGCGCCCGGGACAGCTACCTACGAGCAGTACTTC. Amino acids: CASSLAPGTATYEQYF.

This clonotype was seen only a few times. The chain uses TRBV20-1 and TRBJ2-5, with TRBD2 as a possible D gene (5 bases). CDR1 is DFQATT and CDR2 is SNEGSKA in the germline V gene (reference sequence). V shed 7 bases and J shed 7 bases, with 13 bases lying between them. The CDR3 is 11 residues long. Here the CDR3 DNA reads TGCAGTGTGAGAGCGGTCGGGACCCAGTACTTC. Residues: CSVRAVGTQYF.

The genes are TRBV7-2 and TRBJ1-1; 8 nucleotides line up with TRBD1. V was pared by 7 bases and J by 3 bases, with 7 bases of the junction left unmatched. From germline, CDR1 is SGHTA and CDR2 FQGNSA. This CDR3 comprises 14 residues. CDR3: CASTPGGADTEAFF. The DNA of the CDR3 is TGTGCCAGCACCCCAGGGGGCGCCGACACTGAAGCTTTCTTT.

This clonotype turned up a few times. The rearrangement links TRBV20-1 to TRBJ2-3; D ambiguous. The CDR3 contains 14 residues. The ends were cut back, 0 bases at V and 1 base at J, with 8 bases in the middle. Germline CDR1 is DFQATT and CDR2 is SNEGSKA (reference sequence). The CDR3, as DNA: TGCAGTGCTAGAGATCCCACCGGCACAGATACGCAGTATTTT. Translated, it gives CSARDPTGTDTQYF.